Listed below are T cell receptor beta chains from one sample, sequenced in a study of T cell repertoires in ileal Crohn's disease. TCRdb's table, derived via immunoSEQ multiplex PCR, lists solely in-frame clones and lacks some. The data hold about 13,000 clones, with approximately 80% observed a single time. Source material: ileal tissue. Receptor source: an adult with Crohn's disease. Each CDR3 is given with its conserved first and last residue. A D gene is named only where the DNA matches it firmly. Not all rows give a size; the values are once, few, many and, for expanded clones, a class.

J: TRBJ1-4
V: TRBV7-2
D: TRBD1
size: few
CDR3: CASSLEGTGAEKLFF
DNA: TGTGCCAGCAGCTTAGAAGGGACAGGGGCTGAAAAACTGTTTTTT

J: TRBJ1-6
V: TRBV27
D: -
size: -
CDR3: CASRRIDRNNSPLHF
DNA: TGTGCCAGCAGACGAATCGACAGAAATAATTCACCCCTCCACTTT

J: TRBJ2-5
V: TRBV2
D: TRBD1
size: once
CDR3: CASRDTSGGETQYF
DNA: TGTGCCAGCAGGGATACCTCAGGGGGAGAGACCCAGTACTTC

J: TRBJ2-1
V: TRBV27
D: -
size: -
CDR3: CASSFGAEQFF
DNA: TGTGCCAGCAGTTTCGGAGCTGAGCAGTTCTTC

J: TRBJ2-7
V: TRBV11-2
D: -
size: few
CDR3: CASSLGAGNYEQYF
DNA: TGTGCCAGCAGCTTAGGGGCAGGCAACTACGAGCAGTACTTC

J: TRBJ1-1
V: TRBV5-8
D: TRBD1
size: -
CDR3: CASSLGKGAFFLRPPEAFF
DNA: TGTGCCAGCAGCTTGGGGAAGGGGGCATTCTTTCTACGGCCTCCTGAAGCTTTCTTT

J: TRBJ1-6
V: TRBV30
D: TRBD1
size: -
CDR3: CAWLDRGDSPLHF
DNA: TGTGCCTGGCTGGACAGGGGTGATTCACCCCTCCACTTT

J: TRBJ1-2
V: TRBV28
D: -
size: -
CDR3: CASSLGGSYGYTF
DNA: TGTGCCAGCAGTTTAGGCGGCTCCTATGGCTACACCTTC

J: TRBJ2-7
V: TRBV21-1
D: -
size: -
CDR3: CASSTSGRTSYEQYF
DNA: TGTGCCAGCAGTACTAGCGGGAGGACCTCCTACGAGCAGTACTTC

J: TRBJ2-7
V: TRBV27
D: -
size: -
CDR3: CASRYTDGGGQYF
DNA: TGTGCCAGCAGATATACCGACGGGGGAGGGCAGTACTTC

J: TRBJ2-7
V: TRBV6-6
D: TRBD2
size: -
CDR3: CASERETPYEQYF
DNA: TGTGCCAGCGAGCGGGAGACCCCCTACGAGCAGTACTTC

J: TRBJ2-3
V: TRBV4-1
D: -
size: few
CDR3: CASSQSDGTDTQYF
DNA: TGCGCCAGCAGCCAGAGCGACGGCACAGATACGCAGTATTTT

J: TRBJ1-5
V: TRBV5-1
D: -
size: -
CDR3: CASSLTGSNQPQHF
DNA: TGCGCCAGCAGCTTGACAGGCTCCAATCAGCCCCAGCATTTT

J: TRBJ2-1
V: TRBV7-7
D: TRBD2
size: -
CDR3: CASGSPGLAGSYNEQFF
DNA: TGTGCTAGCGGTTCGCCGGGACTAGCGGGCTCTTACAATGAGCAGTTCTTC

J: TRBJ2-5
V: TRBV11-2
D: -
size: -
CDR3: CASSLGPRKETQYF
DNA: TGTGCCAGCAGCTTGGGCCCCCGGAAAGAGACCCAGTACTTC

J: TRBJ2-2
V: TRBV25-1
D: -
size: -
CDR3: CASSDRTGPGELFF
DNA: TGTGCCAGCAGTGATCGAACAGGGCCCGGGGAGCTGTTTTTT

J: TRBJ2-5
V: TRBV15
D: -
size: -
CDR3: CATSGMSGETQYF
DNA: TGTGCCACCAGCGGAATGTCGGGAGAGACCCAGTACTTC